The 12 T cell receptor beta chains reported below all come from one sample, sequenced in a study of T cells expressing NK-cell markers. With the 5' RACE reads reprocessed, TCRdb shows one record per CDR3 protein and no DNA. Listed are roughly 350,000 distinct CDR3 sequences; over 4% falls within the top ten. Sequencing input: blood T cells: a sorted CD56 or NKG2C T cell subset, CD4+ or CD8+ T cells, or bulk PBMC T cells (not recorded which). The receptors come from a man between 18 and 69 years old in good health.

The chain employs TRBV5-1 and TRBJ1-1; TCRdb's D call, TRBD1, is unchecked because there is no DNA. The CDR3 runs 16 residues. In germline, CDR1 is SGHRS, CDR2 YFSETQ. The CDR3 region is CASSDGDRTGVSEAFF.

The rearrangement joins TRBV6-1 to TRBJ2-5; the D gene TCRdb calls, TRBD1, cannot be checked with no DNA. CDR1 MNHNS and CDR2 SASEGT come from the germline V gene. The CDR3 length is 13 residues. CDR3 in amino acids: CASNLSFGGPQYF.

The gene calls are TRBV7-8 and TRBJ1-2; the D call of TRBD1 rests on TCRdb alone, since no DNA is present to check it. Germline assignment: CDR1 SGHVS and CDR2 FQNEAQ. The CDR3 length is 17 residues. This chain's CDR3 is CASSFSTGGYVNYGYTF.

This chain joins TRBV29-1 and TRBJ1-5; the D gene TCRdb calls, TRBD1, cannot be checked with no DNA. Germline V gene data show CDR1 as SQVTM and CDR2 as ANQGSEA. The CDR3 totals 15 residues. The CDR3 here is CSVDSVSRVNQPQHF.

The chain links TRBV18 to TRBJ2-3; TCRdb proposes TRBD2, but this gene call is untestable without DNA. The CDR3 is 15 residues long. CDR1 and CDR2 (germline): KGHSH, LQKENI. This CDR3 is CASSPPGTSGNTQYF.

The chain is built from TRBV20-1 and TRBJ1-5; the TCRdb D gene call, TRBD1, has no DNA to confirm it. Germline V gene data show CDR1 as DFQATT and CDR2 as SNEGSKA (reference sequence). The CDR3 length is 14 residues. The CDR3 loop reads CSARPDRPNQPQHF.

J is TRBJ2-3 and V is TRBV25-1; the D call from TCRdb, TRBD2, cannot be confirmed without DNA. The CDR3 is 16 amino acids. CDR1 is MGHDK, CDR2 SYGVNS, per germline. CDR3 protein: CASSESGAGGHVTQYF.

The chain joins TRBV27 to TRBJ2-5. Per germline, CDR1 MNHEY and CDR2 SMNVEV (reference sequence). CDR3 length: 16 residues. CDR3: CASSLSYPGNQETQYF.

The chain employs TRBV29-1 and TRBJ1-2. Germline CDR1 SQVTM, CDR2 ANQGSEA. CDR3 length: 13 amino acids. The CDR3 protein is CSVEEGRGNGYTF.

J is TRBJ1-1 and V is TRBV6-1; absent DNA, TCRdb's TRBD1 call cannot be checked. The CDR3 covers 15 residues. Germline V gene lookup returns CDR1 MNHNS and CDR2 SASEGT. The CDR3: CASSEAQGLGAEAFF.

The chain has TRBV11-1 and TRBJ2-1; the TCRdb D gene call, TRBD1, has no DNA to confirm it. From germline, CDR1 is SGHAT and CDR2 FQDESV (reference sequence). This CDR3 region has 21 residues. This chain's CDR3 is CASSSPRRGTGLIVKYNEQFF.

The gene calls are TRBV9 and TRBJ2-1; TCRdb gives TRBD1 as the D gene, but with no DNA this cannot be confirmed. Germline CDR1 is SGDLS and CDR2 is YYNGEE. This CDR3 has 17 amino acids. The chain's CDR3 is CASSTRFRDRSYNEQFF.